These 32 T cell receptor beta chains were all obtained from the same sample, sequenced in a study of T cell responses to AZD1222 COVID-19 vaccine. Generated by immunoSEQ multiplex PCR, the TCRdb table keeps only in-frame clones and is missing some. The sample lists some 150,000 clones; 90% were seen once. The material was peripheral blood, obtained 28 days after the second AZD1222 dose. The source is an adult who received the AZD1222 COVID-19 vaccine.

The chain is built from TRBV6-5 and TRBJ2-1, with 9 bases aligning to TRBD1. The germline V gene has CDR1 MNHEY and CDR2 SVGAGI. The CDR3 length is 14 residues. V lost 6 bases, J lost 8 bases, and 8 bases stayed unmatched. In nucleotides, the CDR3 is TGTGCCAGCAGGGATGGACAGGGGATTTATGAGCAGTTCTTC. It codes for CASRDGQGIYEQFF.

This chain uses TRBV5-5 with TRBJ1-2; D might be TRBD1 (6 bases). The length of the CDR3 is 17 residues. From germline, CDR1 is SGHKS and CDR2 YYEKEE (reference sequence). Trimming took off 2 bases at V and 3 bases at J, with 20 bases between the two ends. The CDR3 region is CASSLGGWGRDDYGYTF. The CDR3 DNA reads TGTGCCAGCAGCTTAGGGGGATGGGGCAGGGATGACTATGGCTACACCTTC. The full variable domain, with the rest looked up from reference TRBV5-5 and TRBJ1-2, is DAGVTQSPTHLIKTRGQQVTLRCSPISGHKSVSWYQQVLGQGPQFIFQYYEKEERGRGNFPDRFSARQFPNYSSELNVNALLLGDSALYLCASSLGGWGRDDYGYTFGSGTRLTVV.

The genes are TRBV18 and TRBJ1-2; TRBD1 matches at 9 bases. CDR1 is KGHSH and CDR2 is LQKENI in the germline V gene. V shed 4 bases and J 4 bases; nucleotides not matched to a gene: 10. The CDR3 loop spans 16 amino acids. For the CDR3, the DNA is TGTGCCAGCTCACAGAGTTCCGGGACAGGGACCTATGGCTACACCTTC. Encoded protein: CASSQSSGTGTYGYTF.

V usage is TRBV12-3 or TRBV12-4 and J usage is TRBJ2-7; weak D call: TRBD2 (6 bases). V was shortened by 6 bases and J by 7 bases, with 16 bases between the two germline ends. This CDR3 comprises 13 residues. The CDR3 region is CASRFGTPGEQYF. In DNA, the CDR3 is TGTGCCAGCAGGTTCGGGACTCCCGGGGAGCAGTACTTC.

The gene calls are TRBV27 and TRBJ1-2; TRBD1 aligns across 8 bases. This CDR3 is built from 15 residues. The ends lost 5 bases at V and 6 bases at J; junction bases unmatched: 11. The germline gives CDR1 MNHEY, CDR2 SMNVEV (reference sequence). This chain's CDR3 is CASSTTGEGYDGYTF. CDR3 nucleotides: TGTGCCAGCAGTACGACAGGGGAGGGCTATGATGGCTACACCTTC.

V gene TRBV5-4 combines with J gene TRBJ2-7, with unresolved D. The V and J ends lost 0 bases and 3 bases respectively, with 7 bases between them. Germline V lookup: CDR1 SGHNT, CDR2 YYREEE (reference sequence). This CDR3 is 13 amino acids long. CDR3 region: CASSLGAYYEQYF. The DNA of the CDR3 is TGTGCCAGCAGCTTGGGGGCCTACTACGAGCAGTACTTC.

J is TRBJ2-7 and V is TRBV7-9; TRBD2 might be the D (5 bases). V was pared by 7 bases and J by 2 bases, with 6 bases between. This CDR3 comprises 11 residues. Germline V gene sequence: CDR1 SEHNR, CDR2 FQNEAQ (reference sequence). CDR3 nucleotide sequence: TGTGCCAGCATCGGGACCTACGAGCAGTACTTC. Encoded protein: CASIGTYEQYF.

This chain connects TRBV10-1 to TRBJ1-3, with D possibly TRBD1 on 6 matching bases. Germline CDR1 reads WNHNN; CDR2 reads SYGVQD (reference sequence). The CDR3 is 13 residues long. V gave up 7 bases and J gave up 3 bases, with 10 bases separating them. CDR3 protein: CASNDRLGNTIYF. The DNA for the CDR3 is TGCGCCAGCAACGACAGGCTTGGAAACACCATATATTTT.

This clone was counted once. V gene TRBV5-4 combines with J gene TRBJ2-1, with TRBD2 as a possible D gene (6 bases). With 4 bases removed from V and 2 bases from J, the gap between germline ends came to 13 bases. This CDR3 is 15 amino acids long. Germline assignment: CDR1 SGHNT and CDR2 YYREEE (reference sequence). CDR3 DNA: TGTGCCAGCAGCACCTTACTAGCAACCTACAATGAGCAGTTCTTC. As protein: CASSTLLATYNEQFF.

This clone has a single count. V and J are TRBV6-5 and TRBJ1-1; D remains unclear. V was shortened by 7 bases and J by 5 bases, with 20 bases between the two germline ends. The CDR3 extends over 15 amino acids. Germline loops: CDR1 MNHEY, CDR2 SVGAGI. The CDR3 nucleotides are TGTGCCAGCACCCCCAAAGGGCGACTGAGGACTGAAGCTTTCTTT. Translated, it gives CASTPKGRLRTEAFF.

This rearrangement joins TRBV7-9 to TRBJ2-7; 11 bases are a match to TRBD2. This CDR3 is built from 16 residues. V dropped 0 bases and J dropped 7; count of bases not matched to a gene: 8. Looked up from germline, CDR1 is SEHNR and CDR2 is FQNEAQ (reference sequence). CDR3 protein: CASSLARLAGGGEQYF. CDR3 in DNA: TGTGCCAGCAGCTTAGCGCGATTAGCGGGAGGGGGAGAGCAGTACTTC.

The genes are TRBV30 and TRBJ2-7; D is possibly TRBD1 (5 bases). CDR1 is GTSNPN, CDR2 SVGIG, per germline (reference sequence). The V gene lost 2 bases and the J gene lost 3 bases, with 11 bases spanning the gap. This CDR3 is built from 13 residues. CDR3 protein: CAWSPDSNYEQYF. In DNA, the CDR3 is TGTGCCTGGAGTCCCGACAGCAACTACGAGCAGTACTTC.

This clone was seen a single time. The chain employs TRBV6-4 and TRBJ1-5; no reliable D call. CDR1 is MRHNA and CDR2 is SNTAGT in the germline V gene. This CDR3 region has 13 residues. V was clipped by 6 bases and J by 0 bases, with 6 bases between them. Here the CDR3 DNA reads TGTGCCAGCAGCTACAGTAGCAATCAGCCCCAGCATTTT. Encoded protein: CASSYSSNQPQHF.

On this clone: The same CDR3 can be traced to other DNA sequences in this sample. The chain combines TRBV7-6 with TRBJ2-5; D gene unclear. This CDR3 is built from 12 residues. The V end was cut by 1 base, the J end by 4 bases, with 4 bases between. Germline assignment: CDR1 SGHVS and CDR2 FNYEAQ. This CDR3 reads CASSLVRETQYF. CDR3 coding DNA: TGTGCCAGCAGCTTAGTCCGAGAGACCCAGTACTTC.

V is TRBV6-5 and J is TRBJ2-1; 9 bases are shared with TRBD2. The CDR3 consists of 16 residues. Germline assignment: CDR1 MNHEY and CDR2 SVGAGI. The ends lost 4 bases at V and 0 bases at J; junction bases unmatched: 4. CDR3 DNA sequence: TGTGCCAGCAGTTTGACGACTAGCGGCTCCTACAATGAGCAGTTCTTC. Protein sequence: CASSLTTSGSYNEQFF.

This clone was observed a single time. The CDR3 is CASSLDALDRGKTVNTEAFF. The CDR3 DNA reads as TGTGCCAGCAGCTTGGATGCCCTGGACAGGGGGAAAACGGTGAACACTGAAGCTTTCTTT. The genes are TRBV7-8 and TRBJ1-1; 10 bases fit TRBD1. Germline CDR1 and CDR2: SGHVS and FQNEAQ. This CDR3 is 20 amino acids long. The V gene end was trimmed by 3 bases and the J gene end by 0 bases; junction bases not matched to a gene: 16. The full variable domain, in which reference TRBV7-8 and TRBJ1-1 provide the parts outside the CDR3, is GAGVSQSPRYKVAKRGQDVALRCDPISGHVSLFWYQQALGQGPEFLTYFQNEAQLDKSGLPSDRFFAERPEGSVSTLKIQRTQQEDSAVYLCASSLDALDRGKTVNTEAFFGQGTRLTVV.

This chain links TRBV20-1 with TRBJ1-1; weak D call: TRBD1 (6 bases). Germline lookup yields CDR1 DFQATT and CDR2 SNEGSKA (reference sequence). The CDR3 covers 13 residues. Trimming removed 3 bases from V and 11 bases from J, with 19 bases in between. Here the CDR3 DNA reads TGCAGTGCTAGTAGGGGGGCCGGCCTGAACGCTTTCTTT. Amino acids: CSASRGAGLNAFF.

In this sample, this clone turned up once. The chain recombines TRBV5-1 with TRBJ1-2; the match to TRBD1 covers 7 bases. CDR1 and CDR2 from the germline V gene are SGHRS and YFSETQ. The CDR3 extends over 17 amino acids. Trimming cost V 4 bases and J 6 bases; bases outside gene matches: 18. CDR3: CASSPPTTGSFVHGYTF. The CDR3 DNA follows: TGCGCCAGCAGCCCCCCAACGACAGGGTCGTTCGTTCATGGCTACACCTTC.

V gene TRBV27 combines with J gene TRBJ2-1; perhaps TRBD1 as D (5 bases). Trimming removed 5 bases from V and 2 bases from J, with 10 bases in between. The CDR3 has 14 residues. The germline gives CDR1 MNHEY, CDR2 SMNVEV (reference sequence). CDR3 coding DNA: TGTGCCAGCAGTCCCCAGACAGCCTACAATGAGCAGTTCTTC. It specifies CASSPQTAYNEQFF.

This chain connects TRBV12-3 or TRBV12-4 to TRBJ2-3, with D uncertain. This CDR3 is built from 12 residues. V was clipped by 5 bases and J by 0 bases, with 3 bases between them. CDR3 sequence reads: CASSPSTDTQYF. The DNA for the CDR3 is TGTGCCAGCAGTCCCAGCACAGATACGCAGTATTTT.

The rearrangement uses TRBV7-9 and TRBJ1-6, with 9 positions matching TRBD1. The V and J ends lost 1 base and 9 bases, in that order; junction bases with no gene match: 1. Germline CDR1 and CDR2: SEHNR and FQNEAQ (reference sequence). The CDR3 extends over 14 amino acids. The CDR3 spells CASSLEGQGSPLHF. Written as DNA, the CDR3 is TGTGCCAGCAGCTTAGAGGGACAGGGTTCACCCCTCCACTTT. Filled out from reference TRBV7-9 and TRBJ1-6, the complete variable domain reads DTGVSQNPRHKITKRGQNVTFRCDPISEHNRLYWYRQTLGQGPEFLTYFQNEAQLEKSRLLSDRFSAERPKGSFSTLEIQRTEQGDSAMYLCASSLEGQGSPLHFGNGTRLTVT.

The rearrangement joins TRBV6-6 to TRBJ2-2; 7 bases are shared with TRBD1. Germline values: CDR1 MNHNY, CDR2 SVGAGI (reference sequence). After removal of 0 bases from V and 2 bases from J, the junction contained 3 bases not matched to a gene. CDR3 length equals 16 residues. CDR3 sequence (DNA): TGTGCCAGCAGTTACTCGAAAGGGGGCAACACCGGGGAGCTGTTTTTT. Translation gives CASSYSKGGNTGELFF.

The chain combines TRBV27 with TRBJ1-1; maybe TRBD1 (5 bases). CDR3 length equals 13 residues. V was cut by 3 bases and J by 7 bases, with 12 bases left in between. Germline V gene data show CDR1 as MNHEY and CDR2 as SMNVEV (reference sequence). The CDR3 is CASSFPGGFEAFF. Here the CDR3 DNA reads TGTGCCAGCAGTTTCCCCGGGGGATTTGAAGCTTTCTTT.

The chain is built from TRBV27 and TRBJ1-6; weak D call: TRBD1 (6 bases). The V gene's germline CDR1 is MNHEY and CDR2 SMNVEV (reference sequence). This CDR3 is 13 amino acids long. V lost 8 bases and J lost 8, with 13 bases in between. CDR3 DNA: TGTGCCAGCGCCCAGGGGAGGGATTCACCCCTCCACTTT. The encoded protein is CASAQGRDSPLHF.

This clone was observed once. The V and J genes are TRBV2 and TRBJ2-7; 15 nucleotides align to TRBD2. The V gene's germline CDR1 is SNHLY and CDR2 FYNNEI. With V trimmed by 4 bases and J by 6 bases, 28 bases remained unmatched. CDR3 size: 23 residues. CDR3 region: CASSGGPKGRRTSGRAHGGEQYF. CDR3 DNA sequence: TGTGCCAGCAGTGGTGGCCCCAAAGGAAGAAGGACTAGCGGGAGGGCCCATGGTGGCGAGCAGTACTTC. The full variable domain, completed using reference TRBV2 and TRBJ2-7, is EPEVTQTPSHQVTQMGQEVILRCVPISNHLYFYWYRQILGQKVEFLVSFYNNEISEKSEIFDDQFSVERPDGSNFTLKIRSTKLEDSAMYFCASSGGPKGRRTSGRAHGGEQYFGPGTRLTVT.

This sequence joins TRBV3-1 (or the pseudogene TRBV3-2) and TRBJ2-2; 9 bases map to TRBD1. V was pared by 3 bases and J by 4 bases, with 15 bases of the junction left unmatched. The CDR3 contains 19 residues. Germline CDR1 is LGHDT and CDR2 is YNNKEL (reference sequence). The DNA of the CDR3 is TGTGCCAGCAGCCACGTACAGGGGGCGCGATCATGGTTCACCGGGGAGCTGTTTTTT. Translated, it gives CASSHVQGARSWFTGELFF.

The rearrangement uses TRBV15 and TRBJ2-1; TRBD2 aligns across 8 bases. The V gene end was trimmed by 5 bases and the J gene end by 10 bases; junction bases not matched to a gene: 7. Germline-derived CDR1 and CDR2 are LNHNV and YYDKDF (reference sequence). The CDR3 is 13 amino acids. The CDR3 is CATSPVPSGEQFF. Here the CDR3 DNA reads TGTGCCACCAGCCCTGTGCCTAGCGGGGAGCAGTTCTTC.

The chain has TRBV30 and TRBJ2-3; D is unclear. Germline V CDR1 and CDR2: GTSNPN, SVGIG (reference sequence). The CDR3 has 12 residues. V lost 6 bases, J lost 4 bases, and 11 bases lay in between. The CDR3 loop reads CACKGRPDTQYF. In DNA, the CDR3 is TGTGCCTGCAAGGGTCGGCCAGATACGCAGTATTTT.

The V call is TRBV2, the J call TRBJ1-1, with D perhaps TRBD1 (6 bases). The germline V gene has CDR1 SNHLY and CDR2 FYNNEI. This CDR3 spans 16 amino acids. The V end was cut by 8 bases, the J end by 4 bases, with 23 bases between. In DNA form, the CDR3 reads TGTGCCAGCCAAGATGTCGCGGGGGGCGTTGTCACTGAAGCTTTCTTT. Encoded protein: CASQDVAGGVVTEAFF.

V is TRBV29-1 and J is TRBJ1-2, with 9 bases aligning to TRBD1. CDR3 length equals 11 residues. The V gene's germline CDR1 is SQVTM and CDR2 ANQGSEA. The V and J ends lost 6 bases and 7 bases, in that order; junction bases with no gene match: 3. CDR3 amino acids: CSVIQGAGYTF. The CDR3 DNA reads as TGCAGCGTCATACAGGGGGCTGGCTACACCTTC.

This clone has more than one count but fewer than ten. CDR3 coding DNA: TGTGCCAGCAGCCCCAGGCCGACAGGGAACACTGAAGCTTTCTTT. Translation gives CASSPRPTGNTEAFF. This chain joins TRBV5-6 and TRBJ1-1; maybe TRBD1 (6 bases). Germline values: CDR1 SGHDT, CDR2 YYEEEE. This CDR3 contains 15 residues. The V end was cut by 4 bases, the J end by 1 base, with 14 bases between.

The rearrangement links TRBV15 to TRBJ1-5, with D hard to call. The CDR3 spans 14 residues. The germline V gene encodes CDR1 LNHNV and CDR2 YYDKDF (reference sequence). V was trimmed by 5 bases and J by 0 bases, leaving 8 bases between them. The CDR3 region is CATSVTYSNQPQHF. The DNA of the CDR3 is TGTGCCACCAGCGTAACGTATAGCAATCAGCCCCAGCATTTT.